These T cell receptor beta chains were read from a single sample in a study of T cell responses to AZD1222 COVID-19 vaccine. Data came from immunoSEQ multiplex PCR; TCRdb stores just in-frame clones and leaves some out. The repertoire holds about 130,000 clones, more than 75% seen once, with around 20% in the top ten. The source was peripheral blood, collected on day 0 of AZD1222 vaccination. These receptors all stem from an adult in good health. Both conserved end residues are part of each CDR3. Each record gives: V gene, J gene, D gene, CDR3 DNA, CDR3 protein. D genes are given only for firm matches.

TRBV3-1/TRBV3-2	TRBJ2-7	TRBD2	TGTGCCAGCAGCCAAGGGAGCGGGGGGGTCTACGAGCAGTACTTC	CASSQGSGGVYEQYF
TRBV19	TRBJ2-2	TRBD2	TGTGCCAGTAGTCCAAGGACTAGCGGGGTGCACACCGGGGAGCTGTTTTTT	CASSPRTSGVHTGELFF
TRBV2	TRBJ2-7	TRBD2	TGTGCCAGCCATACTACTAGCGGGGGGGTCGAGCAGTACTTC	CASHTTSGGVEQYF
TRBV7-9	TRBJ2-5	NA	TGTGCCGGACAAGGACAGAACCAAGAGACCCAGTACTTC	CAGQGQNQETQYF
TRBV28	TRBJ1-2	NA	TGTGCCAGCAGCCCCACGATGGGGGAAGGCTACACCTTC	CASSPTMGEGYTF
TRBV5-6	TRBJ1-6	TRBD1	TGTGCCAGCAGCTGGGGACAGAATTCACCCCTCCACTTT	CASSWGQNSPLHF
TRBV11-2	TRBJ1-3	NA	TGTGCCAGCGGGGGACACATCTCTGGAAACACCATATATTTT	CASGGHISGNTIYF
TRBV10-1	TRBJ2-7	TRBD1	TGCGCCAGCAGTGCCGGGACAGTTTCCGAGCAGTACTTC	CASSAGTVSEQYF
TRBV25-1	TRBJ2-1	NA	TGTGCCAGCAGTGAAGCAGGGCGGGATGGCAATGAGCAGTTCTTC	CASSEAGRDGNEQFF
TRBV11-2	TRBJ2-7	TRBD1	TGTGCCAGCAGCTTAGGGACAGGGTACGAGCAGTACTTC	CASSLGTGYEQYF
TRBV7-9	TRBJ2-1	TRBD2	TGTGCCAGCAGCTATAGACTAGCGGGGGAGCAGTTCTTC	CASSYRLAGEQFF
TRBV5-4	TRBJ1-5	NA	TGTGCCAGCAGCTTGGATAATCAGCCCCAGCATTTT	CASSLDNQPQHF